This T cell receptor (beta chain) was profiled in a study of T cell repertoires in cytomegalovirus infection. General study findings and limits: Cumulated frequencies of public TCR beta families served to identify carriers of CMV plus the relevant HLA.

TCRdb called the reads again in MiXCR, with one record for every CDR3 protein. The top ten hold around 15% of the sample, which has around 450,000 distinct CDR3 sequences, approximately 31% seen once. About this clonotype itself: What it binds is not known.

Germline V lookup: CDR1 SGHVS, CDR2 FQNEAQ. The ends were cut back, 2 bases at V and 4 bases at J, with 18 bases in the middle. The CDR3 totals 17 residues. This chain connects TRBV7-8 to TRBJ2-1; D perhaps matches TRBD2 (5 bases). Sequencing used PBMCs. The clonotype comes from a human donor in good health (CMV status not recorded). Some clones in this sample may be carry-over from other donors' samples. In DNA form, the CDR3 reads TGTGCCAGCAGCTTATACGGGGTACGGGGATCATACAATGAGCAGTTCTTC. This sequence encodes CASSLYGVRGSYNEQFF.